This TCR beta chain stems from a study of metastatic and nonmetastatic thyroid tumors. The wider study: Repertoire comparisons spanned blood and tumor or nodule tissue from malignant and benign thyroid patients. Study conclusions and caveats: Compared with benign nodules, malignant thyroid tumors were reported to have significantly higher TCR beta diversity in both blood and tumor.

Note on this clone: Its antigen is undetermined. The CDR3 end shows no conserved phenylalanine or tryptophan, and so a read error is likely.

In the source study's methods: Clinicopathological groups of papillary thyroid cancer showed CDR3 differences that were used to build a distant-metastasis classifier. With MiXCR, TCRdb reprocessed the PCR reads. The V and J calls were not made by the authors but by TCRdb's processing. The table lists roughly 48,000 clones, roughly 18% of them singletons. Patients underwent thyroid surgery, and none had received any treatment before it. Material for sequencing was blood. This clonotype was sampled from a female donor with papillary thyroid cancer or a benign thyroid nodule (not recorded which). Some clones in this sample may be carry-over from other donors' samples.

The CDR3 region has the DNA TGTGCCATCAGCGTGACTAGGGGCAGGTACGAGCAGTACCTC. Amino acid sequence: CAISVTRGRYEQYL. This chain connects TRBV5-6 to TRBJ2-7; the D gene is possibly TRBD2 (6 bases). There are 14 residues in the CDR3. Germline V CDR1 and CDR2: SGHDT, YYEEEE.